Following are 5 T cell receptor beta chains from one sample sequenced in a study of glioma-infiltrating T cells. TCR alpha and beta CDR3 regions were amplified from RNA using iRepertoire nested multiplex PCR. In TCRdb, the multiplex PCR reads were re-called with MiXCR into one record per CDR3 protein. Of about 180,000 distinct CDR3 sequences in the sample, around 40% are singletons; the top ten hold roughly 5.5%. Sequenced material: glioma tissue, nonneoplastic brain tissue, or PBMCs (not recorded which). These receptors were obtained from a human donor with low-grade glioma or glioblastoma, undergoing nonglioma brain surgery, or in good health (not recorded which).

In this sample, this clonotype turned up many times. The chain has TRBV28 and TRBJ2-7; 7 nucleotides agree with TRBD2. CDR3 size: 14 residues. Looked up from germline, CDR1 is MDHEN and CDR2 is SYDVKM. Trimming cost V 7 bases and J 0 bases; bases outside gene matches: 6. The CDR3: CASTEAGPSYEQYF. The CDR3, as DNA: TGTGCCAGCACCGAAGCGGGACCCTCCTACGAGCAGTACTTC.

The V gene is TRBV7-7, the J gene TRBJ2-5; D perhaps matches TRBD2 (6 bases). Trimming removed 1 base from V and 4 bases from J, with 10 bases in between. Germline loops: CDR1 SSHAT, CDR2 FNYEAQ (reference sequence). The CDR3 totals 14 residues. CDR3 loop: CASSLGLEGETQYF. The DNA for the CDR3 is TGTGCCAGCAGCTTAGGACTAGAGGGAGAGACCCAGTACTTC.

This clonotype was picked up many times. The DNA for the CDR3 is TGTGCCAGCAGTTTATCGGTCAGTAGCGAGCAGTACTTC. As protein: CASSLSVSSEQYF. This chain uses TRBV27 with TRBJ2-7; D not certain. Trimming shortened V by 0 bases and J by 6 bases, and 9 bases separated the two germline ends. This CDR3 is built from 13 residues. Germline V gene lookup returns CDR1 MNHEY and CDR2 SMNVEV (reference sequence).

This clonotype was seen more than once but under ten times. The J gene is TRBJ2-3, the V gene TRBV18; D is unresolved. CDR3 size: 13 residues. Germline-derived CDR1 and CDR2 are KGHSH and LQKENI. Trimming removed 3 bases at V and 4 bases at J, with 8 bases between. The CDR3 loop is CASSPNRADTQYF. CDR3 nucleotides: TGTGCCAGCTCACCGAACCGGGCAGATACGCAGTATTTT.

A note on this clonotype: This may arise from a read error, as a much more abundant clone is one base away. The rearrangement joins TRBV11-2 to TRBJ2-7; no clear D gene. The CDR3 consists of 13 residues. Germline V lookup: CDR1 SGHAT, CDR2 FQNNGV. CDR3 in amino acids: CARSFAGPYEQYF. In DNA form, the CDR3 reads TGTGCCAGAAGCTTTGCCGGACCCTACGAGCAGTACTTC. The full variable domain, rest sourced from reference TRBV11-2 and TRBJ2-7, is EAGVAQSPRYKIIEKRQSVAFWCNPISGHATLYWYQQILGQGPKLLIQFQNNGVVDDSQLPKDRFSAERLKGVDSTLKIQPAKLEDSAVYLCARSFAGPYEQYFGPGTRLTVT.